The source of this T cell receptor (beta chain) is a study of technical replicates of blood from a handful of donors. The protocol was immunoSEQ multiplex PCR, while the TCRdb copy is restricted to in-frame clones and leaves out a portion. The sample records under 75,000 clones, approximately 94% being singletons. With 1 base clipped from V and 4 bases from J, the junction kept 11 bases outside the gene matches. CDR1 SGHRS and CDR2 YFSETQ come from the germline V gene. The CDR3 is 18 amino acids. The sequence came from a human donor in good health. Sequencing input: T cells isolated from PBMCs. The genes are TRBV5-1 and TRBJ2-1; 10 bases are a match to TRBD1. CDR3 region: CASSLFSGTGVVYNEQFF. Here the CDR3 DNA reads TGCGCCAGCAGCTTGTTCAGCGGGACAGGGGTTGTATACAATGAGCAGTTCTTC.